The rows below give T cell receptor beta chains drawn from one sample of a study of cytomegalovirus exposure and HLA in healthy donors. Assay: immunoSEQ multiplex PCR; the TCRdb copy retains only in-frame clones and omits some. This table has 100,000 or so clones, around 80% appearing once. Sequencing was performed on PBMCs. The source of these receptors is a man between 18 and 29 years old in good health and CMV-seronegative. Each CDR3 is given with its conserved first and last residue. A D gene is named only where the DNA matches it firmly. The listing skips clone size in some rows; elsewhere it reads once, few, many or a size class.

j_call	d_call	v_call	clone_size	cdr3_nt	cdr3_aa
TRBJ2-1	-	TRBV7-3	-	TGTGCCAGCAGCTTAGGTCAGGGGTATGAGCAGTTCTTC	CASSLGQGYEQFF
TRBJ1-5	TRBD1	TRBV6-6	-	TGTGCCAGCAGTTACGCCGGGACAGCCGATCAGCCCCAGCATTTT	CASSYAGTADQPQHF
TRBJ2-1	TRBD2	TRBV7-8	-	TGTGCCAGCAGCTTACGACTAGCGGGTGTCAATGAGCAGTTCTTC	CASSLRLAGVNEQFF
TRBJ1-2	-	TRBV4-3	once	TGCGCCAGCAGCCAAGATCGCGGAGGATCGGATGGCTACACCTTC	CASSQDRGGSDGYTF
TRBJ1-2	TRBD1	TRBV7-2	once	TGTGCCAGCAGCATGCCTGACAGGGTGGGCTACACCTTC	CASSMPDRVGYTF
TRBJ1-1	-	TRBV2	-	TGTGCCAGCAGTGAAGGGTTGCGGTCTGAAGCTTTCTTT	CASSEGLRSEAFF
TRBJ1-4	-	TRBV19	few	TGTGCCAGTAGCTCGCCTAGGGGCCGTAATGAAAAACTGTTTTTT	CASSSPRGRNEKLFF
TRBJ1-2	-	TRBV19	-	TGTGCCAGTAGTATAGATATTGAAACTACCTATGGCTACACCTTC	CASSIDIETTYGYTF
TRBJ2-7	-	TRBV11-3	-	TGTGCCAGCAGCCCTAGTACGAACTACGAGCAGTACTTC	CASSPSTNYEQYF
TRBJ2-2	-	TRBV11-1	-	TGTGCCAGCAGCTTAGACGGGGGACGCACCGGGGAGCTGTTTTTT	CASSLDGGRTGELFF
TRBJ2-3	-	TRBV5-6	-	TGTGCCAGCAGCTTGGGGCGCAGCGGCCCTACGGGGGATACGCAGTATTTT	CASSLGRSGPTGDTQYF
TRBJ1-1	-	TRBV7-2	-	TGTGCCAGCAGCTTAGAGCAGAGGATGAACACTGAAGCTTTCTTT	CASSLEQRMNTEAFF
TRBJ2-7	TRBD2	TRBV5-4	-	TGTGCCAGCAGCTTGGAGCGGGAGTACGAGCAGTACTTC	CASSLEREYEQYF
TRBJ2-1	-	TRBV7-2	-	TGTGCCAGCAGGCTCAGGTTTCAGCAGTTCTTC	CASRLRFQQFF
TRBJ1-1	-	TRBV14	-	TGTGCCAGCAGCCAAGATTGGGCAGAGACCTATATGGACACTGAAGCTTTCTTT	CASSQDWAETYMDTEAFF
TRBJ1-1	-	TRBV7-2	-	TGTGCCAGCAGCTTAGCAGCTCTACAGGACACTGAAGCTTTCTTT	CASSLAALQDTEAFF
TRBJ1-2	TRBD1	TRBV11-2	-	TGTGCCAGCAGCTTAGTCGGACAGGGGTGGACCTTC	CASSLVGQGWTF
TRBJ1-1	-	TRBV7-9	-	TGTGCCAGCAGCCTCTGGACACCTAACACTGAAGCTTTCTTT	CASSLWTPNTEAFF
TRBJ2-7	TRBD1	TRBV28	-	TGTGCCAGCAGTTTAGACAGGGGGCGAAGCGACGAGCAGTACTTC	CASSLDRGRSDEQYF
TRBJ2-5	-	TRBV5-1	-	TGCGCCAGCAGCTTGGCCTTCGGGGAGACCCAGTACTTC	CASSLAFGETQYF
TRBJ1-5	TRBD1	TRBV28	once	TGTGCCAGCAGTTCTAATATACCAGGGGGCCTGAGTCAGCCCCAGCATTTT	CASSSNIPGGLSQPQHF
TRBJ2-5	TRBD2	TRBV7-3	-	TGTGCCAGCAGTTCCAGCGGGACTTGGGGGGAGACCCAGTACTTC	CASSSSGTWGETQYF
TRBJ1-1	-	TRBV5-6	-	TGTGCCAGCAGCTTACAAACTGAAGCTTTCTTT	CASSLQTEAFF
TRBJ1-1	-	TRBV5-1	-	TGCGCCAGCAGCTTGGGGGGCCGCGTGGCCACTGAAGCTTTCTTT	CASSLGGRVATEAFF
TRBJ1-2	-	TRBV6-5	-	TGTGCCAGCTCCCCCGGGGTACGAGGCTACACCTTC	CASSPGVRGYTF
TRBJ2-7	TRBD1	TRBV7-2	many	TGTGCCAGCAGCGCACAGGGCGGGACAGGGCACGAGCAGTACTTC	CASSAQGGTGHEQYF
TRBJ1-4	-	TRBV5-6	-	TGTGCCAGCAGCTACAGGGAACCAACTAATGAAAAACTGTTTTTT	CASSYREPTNEKLFF
TRBJ2-6	-	TRBV19	-	TGTGCCAGTAGTAGGGGGCAATCCCTCTCTGGGGCCAACGTCCTGACTTTC	CASSRGQSLSGANVLTF
TRBJ2-1	-	TRBV12-5	-	TGTGCTAGTGGCTACTCCCGCAGCGGGCCCTACAATGAGCAGTTCTTC	CASGYSRSGPYNEQFF
TRBJ2-5	TRBD2	TRBV5-5	-	TGTGCCAGCAGCCGGCGACTAGCGGGAGGGGTGGAAGAGACCCAGTACTTC	CASSRRLAGGVEETQYF
TRBJ1-1	-	TRBV6-5	-	TGTGCCAGCAGTTATAGGGAGGGTCTCACTGAAGCTTTCTTT	CASSYREGLTEAFF
TRBJ1-2	-	TRBV30	-	TGTGCCTGGAGAAGAGGAGGCTACACCTTC	CAWRRGGYTF
TRBJ1-1	TRBD1	TRBV5-1	-	TGCGCCAGCAGCTTTGACAGGGAGACTATGGCTTTCTTT	CASSFDRETMAFF
TRBJ2-1	-	TRBV4-3	-	TGCGCCAGCAGCCAAGAACCAGTCAGCTCCTACAATGAGCAGTTCTTC	CASSQEPVSSYNEQFF
TRBJ1-1	TRBD1	TRBV10-3	-	TGTGCCATCAGTACCAGGGGGATGAACACTGAAGCTTTCTTT	CAISTRGMNTEAFF
TRBJ2-3	TRBD2	TRBV5-1	-	TGCGCCAGCAGCTGGGGACTAGCGGGAGATTCGGATACGCAGTATTTT	CASSWGLAGDSDTQYF
TRBJ2-3	TRBD2	TRBV18	-	TGTGCCAGCTCACCTCCCGGACTAGCGGGGGGGGATACGCAGTATTTT	CASSPPGLAGGDTQYF
TRBJ2-1	TRBD2	TRBV28	-	TGTGCCAGCAGGAGCGGGAGATCCAATGAGCAGTTCTTC	CASRSGRSNEQFF
TRBJ1-5	-	TRBV12-5	few	TGTGCTAGTGGCGGGGGTAGCAATCAGCCCCAGCATTTT	CASGGGSNQPQHF
TRBJ1-1	-	TRBV9	-	TGTGCCAGCAGCGTAGAAGAGTTTGTAGACACTGAAGCTTTCTTT	CASSVEEFVDTEAFF
TRBJ2-2	-	TRBV10-3	once	TGTGCCATCAGTGACAGGGCCCCCGCTGTGACCGGGGAGCTGTTTTTT	CAISDRAPAVTGELFF
TRBJ2-1	-	TRBV19	-	TGTGCCAGTAGTATGGTCCCGCGGAGGCCGTTCTTC	CASSMVPRRPFF
TRBJ2-2	TRBD2	TRBV28	-	TGTGCCAGCAGTTTATTCCCGGGACTAGCGGAGGTGGGCACCGGGGAGCTGTTTTTT	CASSLFPGLAEVGTGELFF
TRBJ1-5	TRBD1	TRBV11-2	-	TGTGCCAGCAGCCCCCAGACAGGGATCAATCAGCCCCAGCATTTT	CASSPQTGINQPQHF
TRBJ1-2	-	TRBV12-5	-	TGTGCTAGTGGTAGGTCCTTGGACAGACTCTATGGCTACACCTTC	CASGRSLDRLYGYTF
TRBJ1-2	-	TRBV11-2	-	TGTGCCAGCAGCTTATCGAGTGGCTATGGCTACACCTTC	CASSLSSGYGYTF
TRBJ2-7	TRBD2	TRBV14	few	TGTGCCAGCAGCCAAGGGGCAGCGGGAGGCCACGAGCAGTACTTC	CASSQGAAGGHEQYF
TRBJ2-2	TRBD1	TRBV7-9	-	TGTGCCAGCAGCCTAGGACAGGGGACCGGGGAGCTGTTTTTT	CASSLGQGTGELFF
TRBJ1-1	-	TRBV6-1	-	TGTGCCAGCAGTGAAGCTAGGGGGGGCCCCGGCATGAACACTGAAGCTTTCTTT	CASSEARGGPGMNTEAFF
TRBJ2-7	-	TRBV7-6	-	TGTGCCAGCAGCTCTTACGAGGGCGTGGACCTCTACGAGCAGTACTTC	CASSSYEGVDLYEQYF
TRBJ1-1	-	TRBV25-1	-	TGTGCCAGCAGTACAGGGAACACTGAAGCTTTCTTT	CASSTGNTEAFF
TRBJ2-7	-	TRBV18	-	TGTGCCAGCTCACCGGTTCAGCTGGGCCAGGCATACGAGCAGTACTTC	CASSPVQLGQAYEQYF
TRBJ1-1	-	TRBV4-1	few	TGCGCCAGCAGCCAAGTCACTTCGAACACTGAAGCTTTCTTT	CASSQVTSNTEAFF
TRBJ1-5	-	TRBV7-2	-	TGTGCCAGCAGCCCGGGTGGTAGGAGCAATCAGCCCCAGCATTTT	CASSPGGRSNQPQHF
TRBJ1-4	-	TRBV4-3	-	TGCGCCAGCAGCCAAGAAACAGTCTCAACTAATGAAAAACTGTTTTTT	CASSQETVSTNEKLFF
TRBJ2-7	TRBD2	TRBV6-5	-	TGTGCCAGCAGATACCTAGCGGGAGGGTCCTACGAGCAGTACTTC	CASRYLAGGSYEQYF
TRBJ2-7	TRBD1	TRBV6-6	-	TGTGCCAGCATTTTCCATCCCGGGACAGCTGACGAGCAGTACTTC	CASIFHPGTADEQYF
TRBJ1-2	-	TRBV6-6	-	TGTGCCAGCATAGGGTCGGGGGGCCATGGCTACACCTTC	CASIGSGGHGYTF